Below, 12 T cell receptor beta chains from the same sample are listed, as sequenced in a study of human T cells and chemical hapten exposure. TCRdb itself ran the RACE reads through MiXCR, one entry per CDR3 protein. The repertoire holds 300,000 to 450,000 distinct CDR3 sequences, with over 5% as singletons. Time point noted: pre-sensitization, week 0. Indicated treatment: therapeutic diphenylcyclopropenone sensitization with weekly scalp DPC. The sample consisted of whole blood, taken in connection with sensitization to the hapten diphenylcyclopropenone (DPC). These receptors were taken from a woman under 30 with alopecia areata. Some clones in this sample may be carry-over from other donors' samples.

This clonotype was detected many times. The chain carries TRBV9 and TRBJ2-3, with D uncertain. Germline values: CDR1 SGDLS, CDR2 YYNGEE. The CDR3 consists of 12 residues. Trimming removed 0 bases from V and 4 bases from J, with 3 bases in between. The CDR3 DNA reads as TGTGCCAGCAGCGTAGCGGCAGATACGCAGTATTTT. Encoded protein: CASSVAADTQYF.

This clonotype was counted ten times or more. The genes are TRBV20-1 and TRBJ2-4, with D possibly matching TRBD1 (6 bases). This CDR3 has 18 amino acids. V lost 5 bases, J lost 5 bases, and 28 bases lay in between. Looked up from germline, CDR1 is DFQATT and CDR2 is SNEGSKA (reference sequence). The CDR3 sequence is CSAQGWLGTEVPQNIQYF. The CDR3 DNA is TGCAGTGCTCAGGGGTGGCTAGGGACCGAGGTTCCGCAAAACATTCAGTACTTC.

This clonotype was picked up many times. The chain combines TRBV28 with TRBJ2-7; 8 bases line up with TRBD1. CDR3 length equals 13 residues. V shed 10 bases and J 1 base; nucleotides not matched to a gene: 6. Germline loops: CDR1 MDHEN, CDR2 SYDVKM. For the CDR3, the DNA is TGTGCCACCTCGACAGGGGCATCCTACGAGCAGTACTTC. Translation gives CATSTGASYEQYF.

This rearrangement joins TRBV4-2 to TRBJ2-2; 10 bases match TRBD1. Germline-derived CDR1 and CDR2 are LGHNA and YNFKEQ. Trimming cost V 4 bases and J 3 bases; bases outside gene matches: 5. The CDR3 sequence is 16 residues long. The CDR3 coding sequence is TGTGCCAGCAGCCGAGGACAGGGGGGCGACACCGGGGAGCTGTTTTTT. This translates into CASSRGQGGDTGELFF.

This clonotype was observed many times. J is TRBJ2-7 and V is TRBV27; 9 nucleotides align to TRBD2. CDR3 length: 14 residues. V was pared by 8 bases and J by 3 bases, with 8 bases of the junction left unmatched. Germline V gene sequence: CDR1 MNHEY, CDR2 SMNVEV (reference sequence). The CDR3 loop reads CASALSGGLYEQYF. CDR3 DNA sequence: TGTGCCAGCGCTCTCAGCGGGGGGCTCTACGAGCAGTACTTC.

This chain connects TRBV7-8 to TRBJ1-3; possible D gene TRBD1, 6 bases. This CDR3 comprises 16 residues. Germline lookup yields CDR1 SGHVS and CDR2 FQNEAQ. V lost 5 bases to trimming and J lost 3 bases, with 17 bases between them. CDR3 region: CASSNRVSGVGNTIYF. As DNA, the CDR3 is TGTGCCAGCAGCAATAGGGTATCAGGGGTTGGAAACACCATATATTTT.

The CDR3 protein is CSAKVRTGGYTF. In DNA, the CDR3 is TGCAGTGCTAAGGTGCGGACAGGGGGCTACACCTTC. The chain couples TRBV20-1 to TRBJ1-2, with TRBD1 identical over 8 bases. The germline V gene encodes CDR1 DFQATT and CDR2 SNEGSKA (reference sequence). V dropped 4 bases and J dropped 8; count of bases not matched to a gene: 6. The CDR3 has 12 amino acids.

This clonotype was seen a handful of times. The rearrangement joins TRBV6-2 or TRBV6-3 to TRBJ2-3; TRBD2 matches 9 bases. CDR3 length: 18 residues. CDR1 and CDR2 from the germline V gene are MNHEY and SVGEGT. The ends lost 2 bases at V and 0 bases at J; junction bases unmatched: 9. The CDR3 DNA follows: TGTGCCAGCAGTTACGCGCAAGGACTAGCGTCTAGCACAGATACGCAGTATTTT. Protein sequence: CASSYAQGLASSTDTQYF.

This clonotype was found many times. The CDR3 here is CASSPGQGLYEQYF. The CDR3 coding sequence is TGCGCCAGCAGCCCAGGACAGGGTCTGTACGAGCAGTACTTC. V is TRBV5-1 and J is TRBJ2-7, with 8 positions matching TRBD1. V shed 4 bases, J shed 4 bases, and the junction held 7 bases outside the gene matches. This CDR3 has 14 residues. The germline V gene encodes CDR1 SGHRS and CDR2 YFSETQ.

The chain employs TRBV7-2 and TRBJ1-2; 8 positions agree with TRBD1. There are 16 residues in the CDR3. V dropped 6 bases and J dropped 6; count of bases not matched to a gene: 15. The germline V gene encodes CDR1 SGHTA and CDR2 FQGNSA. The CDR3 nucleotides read TGTGCCAGCAGACGAAAAACAGGGGGAACGGTCCATGGCTACACCTTC. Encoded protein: CASRRKTGGTVHGYTF.

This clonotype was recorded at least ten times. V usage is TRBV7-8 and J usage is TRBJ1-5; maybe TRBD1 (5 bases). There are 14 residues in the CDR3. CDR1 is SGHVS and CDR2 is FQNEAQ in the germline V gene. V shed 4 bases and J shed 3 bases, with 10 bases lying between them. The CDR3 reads CASSSGGHNQPQHF. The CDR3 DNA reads TGTGCCAGCAGCTCAGGAGGACACAATCAGCCCCAGCATTTT.

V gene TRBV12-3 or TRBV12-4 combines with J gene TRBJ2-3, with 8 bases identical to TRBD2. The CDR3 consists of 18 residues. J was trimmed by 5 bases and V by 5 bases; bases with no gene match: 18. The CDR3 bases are TGTGCCAGCAGTCCATATTTGACGTCGGGGGGGCTCGGAGATACGCAGTATTTT. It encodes CASSPYLTSGGLGDTQYF.